A single sample gave rise to the 12 T cell receptor beta chains below, sequenced in a study of T-cell reconstitution after alpha-beta-depleted transplantation in children. For TCRbeta, the library was prepared with unique molecular identifiers. TCRdb redid the calling of the PCR reads with MiXCR, one entry per CDR3 protein. The sample contains approximately 980,000 distinct CDR3 sequences, under 30% of which appear only once. The specimen was PBMCs, mostly from graft donor cells, collected 360 days after TCRalphabeta/CD19-depleted stem cell transplant. These receptors were taken from a boy less than two years old who had a stem cell transplant for SCID, so the T cells may come from the graft donor.

The chain links TRBV5-1 to TRBJ1-1; 8 bases fit TRBD1. Looked up from germline, CDR1 is SGHRS and CDR2 is YFSETQ. J lost 2 bases, V lost 4 bases, and 10 bases had no gene match. The CDR3 consists of 16 residues. The CDR3, as DNA: TGCGCCAGCAGCCCACTCTCTGGACAGGGTAACACTGAAGCTTTCTTT. Translated, it gives CASSPLSGQGNTEAFF. The variable domain in full, completed from reference TRBV5-1 and TRBJ1-1, reads KAGVTQTPRYLIKTRGQQVTLSCSPISGHRSVSWYQQTPGQGLQFLFEYFSETQRNKGNFPGRFSGRQFSNSRSEMNVSTLELGDSALYLCASSPLSGQGNTEAFFGQGTRLTVV.

This clonotype was detected a few times. The V gene is TRBV7-9, the J gene TRBJ1-4; 8 bases fit TRBD1. The CDR3 runs 15 residues. V lost 5 bases and J lost 3; bases outside the gene matches: 5. The germline gives CDR1 SEHNR, CDR2 FQNEAQ (reference sequence). As DNA, the CDR3 is TGTGCCAGCAGCCCTTCGACAGGGGCTAATGAAAAACTGTTTTTT. Translated: CASSPSTGANEKLFF.

This chain joins TRBV7-2 and TRBJ1-4, with D uncertain. In germline, CDR1 is SGHTA, CDR2 FQGNSA. The length of the CDR3 is 15 residues. The germline V and J ends were trimmed by 5 bases and 0 bases, with 10 bases remaining between them. The CDR3 spells CASSTRGATNEKLFF. DNA for the CDR3: TGTGCCAGCAGCACCCGGGGTGCAACTAATGAAAAACTGTTTTTT.

Only a few counts were recorded for this clonotype. V usage is TRBV7-3 and J usage is TRBJ2-3; D gene uncertain. The CDR3 length is 14 residues. Germline V lookup: CDR1 SGHTA, CDR2 FQGTGA. Trimming took off 4 bases at V and 6 bases at J, with 14 bases between the two ends. For the CDR3, the DNA is TGTGCCAGCAGCTGGTATGGCGTTGGGGATACGCAGTATTTT. Protein product: CASSWYGVGDTQYF.

This clonotype turned up a few times. The V gene is TRBV12-3 or TRBV12-4, the J gene TRBJ2-3, with TRBD1 matching over 8 bases. The V and J ends lost 6 bases and 4 bases, in that order; junction bases with no gene match: 9. This CDR3 region has 15 residues. CDR3: CASSPPNRGADTQYF. The CDR3 bases are TGTGCCAGCAGCCCCCCAAACAGGGGGGCAGATACGCAGTATTTT.

The CDR3 spells CACRLGPVKDGNTEAFF. CDR3 sequence (DNA): TGTGCCTGCCGACTTGGGCCAGTGAAGGATGGGAACACTGAAGCTTTCTTT. The rearrangement joins TRBV30 to TRBJ1-1; D is undetermined. Germline V gives CDR1 GTSNPN, CDR2 SVGIG (reference sequence). This CDR3 contains 17 residues. V lost 6 bases and J lost 1, with 24 bases in between. The full variable domain, with the rest looked up from reference TRBV30 and TRBJ1-1, is SQTIHQWPATLVQPVGSPLSLECTVEGTSNPNLYWYRQAAGRGLQLLFYSVGIGQISSEVPQNLSASRPQDRQFILSSKKLLLSDSGFYLCACRLGPVKDGNTEAFFGQGTRLTVV.

This clonotype was found a few times. The chain couples TRBV9 to TRBJ2-1; D might be TRBD1 (6 bases). V was clipped by 0 bases and J by 3 bases, with 13 bases between them. There are 16 residues in the CDR3. Germline V gene data show CDR1 as SGDLS and CDR2 as YYNGEE. The CDR3 spells CASSVGWGLYYNEQFF. The CDR3 nucleotides are TGTGCCAGCAGCGTAGGATGGGGGCTCTACTACAATGAGCAGTTCTTC.

The J gene is TRBJ2-5, the V gene TRBV20-1; a possible D gene is TRBD2 (6 bases). With 6 bases removed from V and 1 base from J, the gap between germline ends came to 18 bases. Germline-derived CDR1 and CDR2 are DFQATT and SNEGSKA (reference sequence). The CDR3 is made up of 15 amino acids. The CDR3 loop reads CSAFTTREIQETQYF. Here the CDR3 DNA reads TGCAGTGCCTTTACGACACGGGAGATCCAAGAGACCCAGTACTTC.

This clonotype was observed a few times. V is TRBV6-1 and J is TRBJ1-4, with 8 bases fitting TRBD1. The CDR3 extends over 16 amino acids. CDR1 is MNHNS and CDR2 is SASEGT in the germline V gene. V lost 6 bases and J lost 4; bases outside the gene matches: 10. CDR3 in amino acids: CASSPGQGVYNEKLFF. Here the CDR3 DNA reads TGTGCCAGCAGCCCCGGACAGGGCGTATATAATGAAAAACTGTTTTTT.

This clonotype was observed a handful of times. The chain combines TRBV5-6 with TRBJ2-4; a weak D match, TRBD1 (5 bases). Trimming left V 0 bases short and J 7 bases short, with 17 bases between. Germline assignment: CDR1 SGHDT and CDR2 YYEEEE. There are 16 residues in the CDR3. This CDR3 reads CASSLGGGSEWNIQYF. The CDR3 DNA reads as TGTGCCAGCAGCTTGGGGGGCGGCAGTGAGTGGAACATTCAGTACTTC.

This clonotype showed up just a few times. The chain couples TRBV20-1 to TRBJ2-5; 8 bases fit TRBD2. The CDR3 extends over 14 amino acids. Germline V gives CDR1 DFQATT, CDR2 SNEGSKA (reference sequence). After removal of 5 bases from V and 5 bases from J, the junction contained 10 bases not matched to a gene. The CDR3 region is CSAPTSGGGETQYF. The CDR3 region has the DNA TGCAGTGCTCCAACTAGCGGAGGAGGTGAGACCCAGTACTTC.

Worth noting for this clonotype: An end of the junction differs from the germline gene, which may be a read error. The J gene is TRBJ2-7, the V gene TRBV5-1; 8 bases are a match to TRBD2. The CDR3 covers 15 residues. Germline CDR1 and CDR2: SGHRS and YFSETQ. CDR3 in amino acids: CASSPTSGASSEQYF. CDR3 DNA sequence: TGCGCCAGCAGCCCCACTAGCGGCGCTTCCTCCGAGCAGTACTTC.